Described below is a single T cell receptor (beta chain) sequence and its context. As processed by the authors: From reference gene primer amplification, estimates of nucleated cell counts were derived. Sequenced by immunoSEQ multiplex PCR; TCRdb stores in-frame clones only, minus some. V and J calls and clone size follow that table, whereas D and trimming were derived from the DNA. The data hold about 220,000 clones, with roughly nine tenths observed a single time. The sample belongs to a study of blood T cell repertoires in COVID-19. Across the whole study: The United States, Italy and Spain were the sources of the acute and convalescent COVID-19 samples. Sources were T cells, B-cell-depleted T cells, or PBMCs; the material itself was cDNA or gDNA.

The germline V gene encodes CDR1 SGHRS and CDR2 YFSETQ. Germline trimming cut 2 bases from V and 5 bases from J; bases unmatched to any gene: 6. This CDR3 contains 15 residues. The V call is TRBV5-1, the J call TRBJ2-3; 9 bases align to TRBD1. Sequenced material: peripheral blood. The TCR originated in a man aged 40-49 years with acute or convalescent COVID-19. CDR3 sequence reads: CASSLPGQGRDTQYF. The DNA for the CDR3 is TGCGCCAGCAGCTTACCGGGACAGGGAAGAGATACGCAGTATTTT.